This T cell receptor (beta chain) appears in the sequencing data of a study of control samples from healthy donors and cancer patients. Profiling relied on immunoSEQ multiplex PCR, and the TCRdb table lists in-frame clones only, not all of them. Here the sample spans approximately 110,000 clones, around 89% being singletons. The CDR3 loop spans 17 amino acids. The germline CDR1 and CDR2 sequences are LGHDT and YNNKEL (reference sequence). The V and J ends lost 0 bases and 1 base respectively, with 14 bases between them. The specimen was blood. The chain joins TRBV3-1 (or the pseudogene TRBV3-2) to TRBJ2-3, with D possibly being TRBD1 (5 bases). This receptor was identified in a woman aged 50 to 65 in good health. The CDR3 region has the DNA TGTGCCAGCAGCCAAGAGGACATTAAACGGGGCACAGATACGCAGTATTTT. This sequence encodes CASSQEDIKRGTDTQYF.